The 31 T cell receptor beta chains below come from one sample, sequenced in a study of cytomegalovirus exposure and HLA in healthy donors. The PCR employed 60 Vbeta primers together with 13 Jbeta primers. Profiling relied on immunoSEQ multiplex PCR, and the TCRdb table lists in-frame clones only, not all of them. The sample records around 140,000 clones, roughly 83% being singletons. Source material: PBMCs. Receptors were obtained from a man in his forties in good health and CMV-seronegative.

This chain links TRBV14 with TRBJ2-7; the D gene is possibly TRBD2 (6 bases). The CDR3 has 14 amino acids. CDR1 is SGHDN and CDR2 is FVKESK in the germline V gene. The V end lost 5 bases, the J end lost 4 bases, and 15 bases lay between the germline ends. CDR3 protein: CASSSSPGSYEQYF. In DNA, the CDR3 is TGTGCCAGCAGCAGTAGCCCCGGGAGTTACGAGCAGTACTTC.

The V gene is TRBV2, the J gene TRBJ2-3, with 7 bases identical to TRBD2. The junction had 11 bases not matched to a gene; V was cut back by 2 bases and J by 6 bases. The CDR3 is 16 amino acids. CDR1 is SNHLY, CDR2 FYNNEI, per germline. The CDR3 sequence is CASSEKPRDYLDTQYF. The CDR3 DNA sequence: TGTGCCAGCAGTGAAAAGCCCCGGGACTACCTCGATACGCAGTATTTT. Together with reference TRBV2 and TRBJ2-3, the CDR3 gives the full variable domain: EPEVTQTPSHQVTQMGQEVILRCVPISNHLYFYWYRQILGQKVEFLVSFYNNEISEKSEIFDDQFSVERPDGSNFTLKIRSTKLEDSAMYFCASSEKPRDYLDTQYFGPGTRLTVL.

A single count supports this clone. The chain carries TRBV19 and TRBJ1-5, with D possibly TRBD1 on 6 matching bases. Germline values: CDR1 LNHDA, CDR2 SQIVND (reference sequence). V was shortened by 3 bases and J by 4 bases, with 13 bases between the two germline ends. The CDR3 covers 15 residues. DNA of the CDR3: TGTGCCAGTAGTATGATAGGGGGTACGAATCAGCCCCAGCATTTT. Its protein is CASSMIGGTNQPQHF.

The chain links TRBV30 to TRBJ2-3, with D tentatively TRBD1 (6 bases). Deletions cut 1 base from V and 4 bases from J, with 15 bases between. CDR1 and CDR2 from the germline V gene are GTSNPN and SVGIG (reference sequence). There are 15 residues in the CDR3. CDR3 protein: CAWSATRGWPDTQYF. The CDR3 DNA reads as TGTGCCTGGAGTGCAACCAGGGGATGGCCAGATACGCAGTATTTT.

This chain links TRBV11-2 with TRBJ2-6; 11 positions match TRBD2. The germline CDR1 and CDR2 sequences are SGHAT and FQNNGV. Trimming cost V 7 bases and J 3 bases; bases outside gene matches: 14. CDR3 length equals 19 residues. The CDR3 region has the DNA TGTGCCAGCAAGAGAAGACGACTAGCGGGAATCTTTGGGGCCAACGTCCTGACTTTC. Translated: CASKRRRLAGIFGANVLTF.

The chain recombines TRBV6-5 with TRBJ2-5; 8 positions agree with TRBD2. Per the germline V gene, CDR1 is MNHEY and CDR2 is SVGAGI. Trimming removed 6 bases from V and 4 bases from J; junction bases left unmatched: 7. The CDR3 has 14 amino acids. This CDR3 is CASSPPGLGETQYF. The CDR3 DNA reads TGTGCCAGCAGCCCCCCGGGACTAGGAGAGACCCAGTACTTC.

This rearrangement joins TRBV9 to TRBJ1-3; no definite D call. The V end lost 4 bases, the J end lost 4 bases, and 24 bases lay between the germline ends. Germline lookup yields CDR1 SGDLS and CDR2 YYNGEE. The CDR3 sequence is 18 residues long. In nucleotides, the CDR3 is TGTGCCAGCAGCCCCCCCCCGCGGGGAATGGGCTCAGGAAACACCATATATTTT. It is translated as CASSPPPRGMGSGNTIYF.

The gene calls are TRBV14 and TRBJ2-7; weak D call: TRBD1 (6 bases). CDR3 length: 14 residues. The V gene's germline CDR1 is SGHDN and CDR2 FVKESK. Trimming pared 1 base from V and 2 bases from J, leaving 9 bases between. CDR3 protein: CASSQGTETYEQYF. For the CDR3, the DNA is TGTGCCAGCAGCCAAGGGACAGAGACCTACGAGCAGTACTTC.

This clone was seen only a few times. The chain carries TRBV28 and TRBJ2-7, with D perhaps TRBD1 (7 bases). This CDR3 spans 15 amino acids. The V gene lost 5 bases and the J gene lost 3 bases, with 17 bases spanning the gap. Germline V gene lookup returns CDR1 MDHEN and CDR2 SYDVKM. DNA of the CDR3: TGTGCCAGCAGTCCCAGGGGGGCCTTTGGCTACGAGCAGTACTTC. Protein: CASSPRGAFGYEQYF.

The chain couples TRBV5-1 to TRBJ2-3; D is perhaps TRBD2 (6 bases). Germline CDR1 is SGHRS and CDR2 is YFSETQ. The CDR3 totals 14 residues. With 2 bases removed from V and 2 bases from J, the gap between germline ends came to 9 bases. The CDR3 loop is CASSFAGSTDTQYF. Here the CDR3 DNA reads TGCGCCAGCAGCTTTGCGGGGTCCACAGATACGCAGTATTTT. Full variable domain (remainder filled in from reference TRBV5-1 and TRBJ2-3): KAGVTQTPRYLIKTRGQQVTLSCSPISGHRSVSWYQQTPGQGLQFLFEYFSETQRNKGNFPGRFSGRQFSNSRSEMNVSTLELGDSALYLCASSFAGSTDTQYFGPGTRLTVL.

The CDR3 region is CASSLVGGASGNTIYF. CDR3 in DNA: TGTGCCAGCAGCTTAGTAGGGGGCGCATCTGGAAACACCATATATTTT. The V gene is TRBV7-9, the J gene TRBJ1-3, with 7 bases that match TRBD1. The germline CDR1 and CDR2 sequences are SEHNR and FQNEAQ (reference sequence). The junction had 4 bases not matched to a gene; V was cut back by 1 base and J by 1 base. The CDR3 is 16 residues long.

The CDR3 loop is CASSPPPGYEQFF. CDR3 DNA sequence: TGTGCCAGTAGCCCCCCACCGGGGTATGAGCAGTTCTTC. The V and J genes are TRBV19 and TRBJ2-1; TRBD2 is a possible D gene (5 bases). The CDR3 runs to 13 residues. Trimming left V 6 bases short and J 8 bases short, with 14 bases between. Germline V gives CDR1 LNHDA, CDR2 SQIVND (reference sequence).

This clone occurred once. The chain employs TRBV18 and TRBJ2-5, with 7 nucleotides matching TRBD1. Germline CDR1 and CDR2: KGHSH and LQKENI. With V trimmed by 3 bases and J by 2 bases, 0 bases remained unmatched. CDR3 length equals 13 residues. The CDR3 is CASSPGQQETQYF. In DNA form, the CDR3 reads TGTGCCAGCTCACCGGGACAGCAAGAGACCCAGTACTTC.

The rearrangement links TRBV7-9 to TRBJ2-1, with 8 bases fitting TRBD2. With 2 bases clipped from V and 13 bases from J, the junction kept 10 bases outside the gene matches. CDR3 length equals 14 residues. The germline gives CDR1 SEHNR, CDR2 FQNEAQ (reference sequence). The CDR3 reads CASSLSGGDSLQFF. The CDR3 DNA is TGTGCCAGCAGCTTAAGCGGGGGAGACAGTCTACAGTTCTTC.

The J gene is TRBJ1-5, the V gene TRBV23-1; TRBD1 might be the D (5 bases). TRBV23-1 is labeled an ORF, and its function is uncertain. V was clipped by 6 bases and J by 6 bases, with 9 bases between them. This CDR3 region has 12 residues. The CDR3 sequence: CASRETVQPQHF. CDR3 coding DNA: TGCGCCAGCAGAGAGACAGTTCAGCCCCAGCATTTT.

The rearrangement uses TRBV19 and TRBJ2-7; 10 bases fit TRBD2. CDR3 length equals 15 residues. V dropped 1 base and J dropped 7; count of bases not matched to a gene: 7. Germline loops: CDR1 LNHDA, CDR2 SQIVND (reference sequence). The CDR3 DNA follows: TGTGCCAGTAGTATAGGTGGACTAGCGGCGTCGGAGCAGTACTTC. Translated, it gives CASSIGGLAASEQYF. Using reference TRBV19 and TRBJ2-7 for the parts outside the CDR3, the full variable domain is DGGITQSPKYLFRKEGQNVTLSCEQNLNHDAMYWYRQDPGQGLRLIYYSQIVNDFQKGDIAEGYSVSREKKESFPLTVTSAQKNPTAFYLCASSIGGLAASEQYFGPGTRLTVT.

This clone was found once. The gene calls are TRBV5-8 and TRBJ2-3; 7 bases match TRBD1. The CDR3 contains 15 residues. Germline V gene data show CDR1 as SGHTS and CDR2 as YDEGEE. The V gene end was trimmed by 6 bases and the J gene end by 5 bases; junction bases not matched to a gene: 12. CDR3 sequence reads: CASTIWARDRDTQYF. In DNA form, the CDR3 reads TGTGCCAGCACCATCTGGGCACGGGACAGAGATACGCAGTATTTT.

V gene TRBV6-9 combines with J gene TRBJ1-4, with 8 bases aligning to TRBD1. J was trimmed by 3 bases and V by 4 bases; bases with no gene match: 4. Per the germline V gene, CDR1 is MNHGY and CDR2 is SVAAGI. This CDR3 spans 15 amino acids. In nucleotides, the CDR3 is TGTGCCAGCAGTTTCGACAGGGGTCCTAATGAAAAACTGTTTTTT. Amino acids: CASSFDRGPNEKLFF.

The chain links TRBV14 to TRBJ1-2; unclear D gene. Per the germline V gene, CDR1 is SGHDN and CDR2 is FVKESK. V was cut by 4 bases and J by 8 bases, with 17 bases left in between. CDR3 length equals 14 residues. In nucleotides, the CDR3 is TGTGCCAGCAGCCCGTTCCAGTCGGCGGGAGGCTACACCTTC. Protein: CASSPFQSAGGYTF.

DNA for the CDR3: TGTGCCAGCAGTCAGGGGATGAACACTGAAGCTTTCTTT. This sequence encodes CASSQGMNTEAFF. The J gene is TRBJ1-1, the V gene TRBV7-6; perhaps TRBD1 as D (6 bases). V was shortened by 6 bases and J by 0 bases, with 8 bases between the two germline ends. The CDR3 totals 13 residues. The germline V gene encodes CDR1 SGHVS and CDR2 FNYEAQ. Combining the CDR3 with reference TRBV7-6 and TRBJ1-1 gives the whole variable domain GAGVSQSPRYKVTKRGQDVALRCDPISGHVSLYWYRQALGQGPEFLTYFNYEAQQDKSGLPNDRFSAERPEGSISTLTIQRTEQRDSAMYRCASSQGMNTEAFFGQGTRLTVV.

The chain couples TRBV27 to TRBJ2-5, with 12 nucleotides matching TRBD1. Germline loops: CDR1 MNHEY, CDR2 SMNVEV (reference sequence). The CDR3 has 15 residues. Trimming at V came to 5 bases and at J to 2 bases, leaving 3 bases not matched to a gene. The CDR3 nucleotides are TGTGCCAGCAGTCCGGGACAGGGGGCACAAGAGACCCAGTACTTC. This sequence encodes CASSPGQGAQETQYF.

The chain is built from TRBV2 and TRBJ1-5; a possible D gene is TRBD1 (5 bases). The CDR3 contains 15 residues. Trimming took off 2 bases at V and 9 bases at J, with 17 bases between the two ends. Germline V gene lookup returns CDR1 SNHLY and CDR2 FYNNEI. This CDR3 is CASSERQGASGPQHF. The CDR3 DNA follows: TGTGCCAGCAGTGAACGCCAGGGCGCATCGGGGCCCCAGCATTTT.

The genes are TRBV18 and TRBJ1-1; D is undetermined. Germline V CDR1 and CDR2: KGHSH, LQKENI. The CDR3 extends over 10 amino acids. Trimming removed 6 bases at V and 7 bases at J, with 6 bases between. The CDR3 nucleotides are TGTGCCAGCTCCGCCGGTGAAGCTTTCTTT. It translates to CASSAGEAFF.

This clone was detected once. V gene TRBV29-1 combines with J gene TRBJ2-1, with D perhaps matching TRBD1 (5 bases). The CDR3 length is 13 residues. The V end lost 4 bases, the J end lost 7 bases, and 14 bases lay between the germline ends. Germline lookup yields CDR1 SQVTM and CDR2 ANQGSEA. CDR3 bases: TGCAGCGTTGTACCACAAAGGGGTAATGAGCAGTTCTTC. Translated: CSVVPQRGNEQFF.

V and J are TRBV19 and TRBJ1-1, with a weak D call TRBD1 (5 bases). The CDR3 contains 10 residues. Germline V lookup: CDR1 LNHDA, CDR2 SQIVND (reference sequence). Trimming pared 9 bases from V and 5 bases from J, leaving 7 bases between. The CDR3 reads CASRATEAFF. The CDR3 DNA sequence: TGTGCCAGCAGGGCTACTGAAGCTTTCTTT.

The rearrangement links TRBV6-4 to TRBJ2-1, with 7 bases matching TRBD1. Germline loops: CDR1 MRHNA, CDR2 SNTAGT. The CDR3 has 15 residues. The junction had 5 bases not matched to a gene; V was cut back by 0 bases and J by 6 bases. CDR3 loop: CASSDSMNRGNEQFF. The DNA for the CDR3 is TGTGCCAGCAGTGACTCGATGAACAGGGGCAATGAGCAGTTCTTC.

The CDR3 nucleotides are TGCGCCAGCAGCCTCGCACAGGGTAGCTACGAGCAGTACTTC. It encodes CASSLAQGSYEQYF. V gene TRBV4-3 combines with J gene TRBJ2-7; D possibly corresponds to TRBD1 (6 bases). V lost 4 bases, J lost 3 bases, and 13 bases lay in between. Germline-derived CDR1 and CDR2 are LGHNA and YSLEER. The CDR3 runs to 14 residues.

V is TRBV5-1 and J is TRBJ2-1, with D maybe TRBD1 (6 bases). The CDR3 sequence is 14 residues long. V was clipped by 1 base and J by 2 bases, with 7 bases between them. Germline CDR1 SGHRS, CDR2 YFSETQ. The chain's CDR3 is CASSLNRAYNEQFF. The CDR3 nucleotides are TGCGCCAGCAGCTTGAACAGGGCCTACAATGAGCAGTTCTTC.

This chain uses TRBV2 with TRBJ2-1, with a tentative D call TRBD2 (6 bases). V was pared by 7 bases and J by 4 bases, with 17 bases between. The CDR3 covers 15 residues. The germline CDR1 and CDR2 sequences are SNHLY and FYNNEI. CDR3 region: CASMVGGHRYNEQFF. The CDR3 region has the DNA TGTGCCAGCATGGTGGGAGGCCACCGTTACAATGAGCAGTTCTTC.

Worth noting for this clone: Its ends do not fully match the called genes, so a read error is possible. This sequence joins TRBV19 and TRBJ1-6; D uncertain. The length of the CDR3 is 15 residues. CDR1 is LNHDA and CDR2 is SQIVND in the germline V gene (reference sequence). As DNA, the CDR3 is TGTGCCGGTAGTATCTTACACAGCTATAATTCACCCCTCCACTTT. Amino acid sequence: CAGSILHSYNSPLHF.

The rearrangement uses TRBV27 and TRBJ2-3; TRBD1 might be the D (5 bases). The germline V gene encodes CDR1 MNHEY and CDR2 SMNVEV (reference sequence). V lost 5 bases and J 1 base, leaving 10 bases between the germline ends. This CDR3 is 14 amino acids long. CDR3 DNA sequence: TGTGCCAGCAGTAAAAGCAGGGGCACAGATACGCAGTATTTT. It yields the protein CASSKSRGTDTQYF.